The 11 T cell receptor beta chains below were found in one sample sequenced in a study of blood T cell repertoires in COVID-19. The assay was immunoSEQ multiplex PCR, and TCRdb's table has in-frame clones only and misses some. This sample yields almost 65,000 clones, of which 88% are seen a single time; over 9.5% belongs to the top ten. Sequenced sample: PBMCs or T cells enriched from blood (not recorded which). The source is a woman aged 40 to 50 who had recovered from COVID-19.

This CDR3 is CASSQAPGPLSYNSPLHF. In DNA form, the CDR3 reads TGTGCCAGCAGCCAAGCCCCAGGGCCGCTCTCCTATAATTCACCCCTCCACTTT. The gene calls are TRBV3-1 (or the pseudogene TRBV3-2) and TRBJ1-6, with a tentative D call TRBD1 (5 bases). The germline V gene has CDR1 LGHDT and CDR2 YNNKEL (reference sequence). The CDR3 length is 18 residues. Trimming shortened V by 1 base and J by 0 bases, and 13 bases separated the two germline ends.

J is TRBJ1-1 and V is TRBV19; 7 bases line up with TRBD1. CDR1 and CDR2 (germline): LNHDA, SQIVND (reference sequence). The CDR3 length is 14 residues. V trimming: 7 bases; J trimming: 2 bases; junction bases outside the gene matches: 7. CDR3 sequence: CASTPGQVNTEAFF. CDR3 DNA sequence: TGTGCCAGTACCCCCGGACAGGTCAACACTGAAGCTTTCTTT.

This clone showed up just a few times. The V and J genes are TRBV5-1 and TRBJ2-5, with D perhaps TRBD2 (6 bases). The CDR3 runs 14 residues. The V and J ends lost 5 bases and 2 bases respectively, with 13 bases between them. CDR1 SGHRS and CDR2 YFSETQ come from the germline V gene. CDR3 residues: CASRELGTQETQYF. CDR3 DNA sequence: TGCGCCAGCAGGGAACTGGGGACTCAAGAGACCCAGTACTTC.

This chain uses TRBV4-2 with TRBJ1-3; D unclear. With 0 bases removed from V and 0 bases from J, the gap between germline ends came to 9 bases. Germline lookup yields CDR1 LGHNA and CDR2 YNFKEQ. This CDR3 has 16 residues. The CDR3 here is CASSQDWAVSGNTIYF. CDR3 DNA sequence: TGTGCCAGCAGCCAAGATTGGGCAGTCTCTGGAAACACCATATATTTT.

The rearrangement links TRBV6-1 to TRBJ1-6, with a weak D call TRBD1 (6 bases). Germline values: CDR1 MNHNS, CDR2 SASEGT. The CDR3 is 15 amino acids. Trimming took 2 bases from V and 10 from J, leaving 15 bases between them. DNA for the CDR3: TGTGCCAGCAGTGAATCAGTCAGGGGAGAATCACCCCTCCACTTT. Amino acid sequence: CASSESVRGESPLHF.

CDR3 region: CASSFTLTGLEQYF. The CDR3 region has the DNA TGTGCCAGCAGTTTCACCCTGACAGGACTGGAGCAGTACTTC. The V and J genes are TRBV6-2 or TRBV6-3 and TRBJ2-7; tentative D call: TRBD1 (6 bases). Trimming pared 4 bases from V and 7 bases from J, leaving 17 bases between. CDR1 and CDR2 from the germline V gene are MNHEY and SVGEGT. This CDR3 is 14 amino acids long.

CDR3 sequence: CAIRKTGTENTEAFF. The CDR3 DNA reads as TGTGCCATCAGGAAAACAGGGACAGAGAACACTGAAGCTTTCTTT. The gene calls are TRBV10-3 and TRBJ1-1, with 7 nucleotides matching TRBD1. The V gene end was trimmed by 6 bases and the J gene end by 1 base; junction bases not matched to a gene: 8. This CDR3 is 15 amino acids long. Per germline, CDR1 ENHRY and CDR2 SYGVKD.

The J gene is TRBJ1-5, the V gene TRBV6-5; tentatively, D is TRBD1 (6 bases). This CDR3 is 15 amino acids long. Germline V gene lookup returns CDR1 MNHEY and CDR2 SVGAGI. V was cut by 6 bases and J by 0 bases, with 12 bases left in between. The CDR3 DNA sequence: TGTGCCAGCAGGCGAGGACAGTATAGCAATCAGCCCCAGCATTTT. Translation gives CASRRGQYSNQPQHF.

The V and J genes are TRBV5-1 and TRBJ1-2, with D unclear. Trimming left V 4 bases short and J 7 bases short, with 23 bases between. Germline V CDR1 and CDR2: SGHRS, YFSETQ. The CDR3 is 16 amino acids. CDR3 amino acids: CASSPNAVPMEAGYTF. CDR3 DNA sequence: TGCGCCAGCAGCCCGAATGCGGTTCCGATGGAGGCTGGCTACACCTTC. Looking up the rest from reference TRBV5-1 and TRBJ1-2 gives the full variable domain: KAGVTQTPRYLIKTRGQQVTLSCSPISGHRSVSWYQQTPGQGLQFLFEYFSETQRNKGNFPGRFSGRQFSNSRSEMNVSTLELGDSALYLCASSPNAVPMEAGYTFGSGTRLTVV.

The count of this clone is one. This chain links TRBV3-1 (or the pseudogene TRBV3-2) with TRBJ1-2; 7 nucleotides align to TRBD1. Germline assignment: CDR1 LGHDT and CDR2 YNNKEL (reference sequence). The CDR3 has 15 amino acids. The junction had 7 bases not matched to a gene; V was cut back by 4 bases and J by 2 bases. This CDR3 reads CASSLRDRKNYGYTF. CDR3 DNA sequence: TGTGCCAGCAGCCTCCGGGACAGAAAAAACTATGGCTACACCTTC.

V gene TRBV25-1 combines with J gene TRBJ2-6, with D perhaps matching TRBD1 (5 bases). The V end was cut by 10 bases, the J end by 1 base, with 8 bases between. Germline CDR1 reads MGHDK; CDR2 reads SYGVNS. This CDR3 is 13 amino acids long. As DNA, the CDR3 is TGTGCCATCCCAGGGTCTGGGGCCAACGTCCTGACTTTC. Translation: CAIPGSGANVLTF.